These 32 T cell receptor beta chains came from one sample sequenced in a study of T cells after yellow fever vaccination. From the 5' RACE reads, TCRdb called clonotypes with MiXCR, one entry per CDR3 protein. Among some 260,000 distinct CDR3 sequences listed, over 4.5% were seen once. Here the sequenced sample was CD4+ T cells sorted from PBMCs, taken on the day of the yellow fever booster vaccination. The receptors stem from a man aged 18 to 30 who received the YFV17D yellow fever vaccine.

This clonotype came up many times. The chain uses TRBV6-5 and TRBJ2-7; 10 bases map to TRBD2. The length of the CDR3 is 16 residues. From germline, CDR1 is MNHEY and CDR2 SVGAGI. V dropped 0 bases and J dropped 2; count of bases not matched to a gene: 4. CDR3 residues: CASSYSGLAATYEQYF. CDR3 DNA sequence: TGTGCCAGCAGTTACTCCGGACTAGCGGCAACCTACGAGCAGTACTTC.

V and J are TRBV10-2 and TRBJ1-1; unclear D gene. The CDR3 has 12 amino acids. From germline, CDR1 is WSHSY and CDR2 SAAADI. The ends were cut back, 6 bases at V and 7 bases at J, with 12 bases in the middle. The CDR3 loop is CASSNGPIEAFF. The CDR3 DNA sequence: TGCGCCAGCAGCAACGGACCGATTGAAGCTTTCTTT.

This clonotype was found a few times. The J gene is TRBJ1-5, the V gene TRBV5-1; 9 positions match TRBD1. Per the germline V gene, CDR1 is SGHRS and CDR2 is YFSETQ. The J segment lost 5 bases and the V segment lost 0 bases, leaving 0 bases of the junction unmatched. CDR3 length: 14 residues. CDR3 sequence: CASSLGDRDQPQHF. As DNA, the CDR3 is TGCGCCAGCAGCTTGGGGGACAGGGATCAGCCCCAGCATTTT.

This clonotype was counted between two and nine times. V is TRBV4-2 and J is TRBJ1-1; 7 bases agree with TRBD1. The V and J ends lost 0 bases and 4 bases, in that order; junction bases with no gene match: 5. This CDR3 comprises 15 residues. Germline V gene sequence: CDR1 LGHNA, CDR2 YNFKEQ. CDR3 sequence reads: CASSQEWDSGTEAFF. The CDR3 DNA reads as TGTGCCAGCAGCCAAGAATGGGACAGCGGCACTGAAGCTTTCTTT.

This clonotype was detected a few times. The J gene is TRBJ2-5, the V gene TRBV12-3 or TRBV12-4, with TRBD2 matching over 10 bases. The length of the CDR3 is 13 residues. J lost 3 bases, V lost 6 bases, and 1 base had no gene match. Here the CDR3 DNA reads TGTGCCAGCAGAACTAGCGGGGAAGAGACCCAGTACTTC. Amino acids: CASRTSGEETQYF.

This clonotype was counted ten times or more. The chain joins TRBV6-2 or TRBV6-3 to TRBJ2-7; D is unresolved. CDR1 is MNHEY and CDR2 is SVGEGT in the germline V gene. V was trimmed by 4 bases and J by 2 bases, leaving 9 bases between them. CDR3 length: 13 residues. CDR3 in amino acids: CASSSLGTYEQYV. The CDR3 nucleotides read TGTGCCAGCAGTTCTCTAGGGACCTACGAGCAGTACGTC.

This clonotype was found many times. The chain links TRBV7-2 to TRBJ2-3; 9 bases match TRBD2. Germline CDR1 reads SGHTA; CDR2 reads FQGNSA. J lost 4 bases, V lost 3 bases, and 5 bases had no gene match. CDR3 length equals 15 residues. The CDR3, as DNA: TGTGCCAGCAGCTTCGGTAGCGGGGGAGCAGATACGCAGTATTTT. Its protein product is CASSFGSGGADTQYF.

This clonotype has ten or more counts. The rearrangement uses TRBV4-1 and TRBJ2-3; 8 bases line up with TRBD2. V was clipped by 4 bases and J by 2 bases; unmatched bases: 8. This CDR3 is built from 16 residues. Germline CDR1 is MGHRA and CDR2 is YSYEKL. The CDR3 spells CASSPGGVAVTDTQYF. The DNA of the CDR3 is TGCGCCAGCAGCCCCGGGGGGGTAGCGGTCACAGATACGCAGTATTTT.

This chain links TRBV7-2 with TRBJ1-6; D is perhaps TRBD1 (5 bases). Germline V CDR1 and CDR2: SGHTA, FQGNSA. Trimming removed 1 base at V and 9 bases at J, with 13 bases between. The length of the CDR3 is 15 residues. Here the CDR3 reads CASSLEAPGASPLHF. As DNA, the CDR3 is TGTGCCAGCAGCTTAGAGGCCCCCGGGGCTTCACCCCTCCACTTT.

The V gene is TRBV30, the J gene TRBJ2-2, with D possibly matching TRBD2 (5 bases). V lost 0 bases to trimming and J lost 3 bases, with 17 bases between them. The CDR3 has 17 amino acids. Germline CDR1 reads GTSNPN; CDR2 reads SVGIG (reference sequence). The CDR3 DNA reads TGTGCCTGGAGTGTTTCACGGATTGTCGGGGACACCGGGGAGCTGTTTTTT. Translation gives CAWSVSRIVGDTGELFF.

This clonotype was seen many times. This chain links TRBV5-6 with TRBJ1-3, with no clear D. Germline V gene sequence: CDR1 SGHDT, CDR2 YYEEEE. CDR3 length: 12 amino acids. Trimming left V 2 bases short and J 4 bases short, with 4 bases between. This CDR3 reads CASSFAGNTIYF. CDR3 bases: TGTGCCAGCAGCTTCGCCGGAAACACCATATATTTT.

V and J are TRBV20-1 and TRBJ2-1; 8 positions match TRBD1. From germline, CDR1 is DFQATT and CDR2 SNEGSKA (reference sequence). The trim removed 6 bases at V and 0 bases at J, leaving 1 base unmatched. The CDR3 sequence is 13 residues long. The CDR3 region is CSATGGSYNEQFF. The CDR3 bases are TGCAGTGCCACAGGGGGCTCCTACAATGAGCAGTTCTTC.

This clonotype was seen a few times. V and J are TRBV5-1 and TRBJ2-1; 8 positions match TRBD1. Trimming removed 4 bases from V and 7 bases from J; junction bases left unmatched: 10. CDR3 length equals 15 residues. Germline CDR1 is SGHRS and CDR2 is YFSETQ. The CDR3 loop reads CASSATGDLVNEQFF. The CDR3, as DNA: TGCGCCAGCAGCGCGACAGGGGACCTTGTGAATGAGCAGTTCTTC.

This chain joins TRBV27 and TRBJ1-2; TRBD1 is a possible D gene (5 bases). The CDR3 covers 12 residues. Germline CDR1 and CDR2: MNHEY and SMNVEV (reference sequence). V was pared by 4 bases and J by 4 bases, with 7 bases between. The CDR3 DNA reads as TGTGCCAGCAGTTCTAGGGGCTATGGCTACACCTTC. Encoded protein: CASSSRGYGYTF.

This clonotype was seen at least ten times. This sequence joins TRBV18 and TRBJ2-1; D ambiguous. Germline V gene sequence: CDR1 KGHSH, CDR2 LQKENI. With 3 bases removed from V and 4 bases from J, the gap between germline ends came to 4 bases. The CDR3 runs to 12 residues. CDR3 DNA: TGTGCCAGCTCACCGTTATACAATGAGCAGTTCTTC. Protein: CASSPLYNEQFF.

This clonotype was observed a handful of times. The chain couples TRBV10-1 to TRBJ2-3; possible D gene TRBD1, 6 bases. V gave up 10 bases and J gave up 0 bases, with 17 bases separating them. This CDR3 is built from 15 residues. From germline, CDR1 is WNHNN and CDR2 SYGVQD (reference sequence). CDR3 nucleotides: TGCGCCACATGCAGCCCCGGGACAAGCACAGATACGCAGTATTTT. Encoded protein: CATCSPGTSTDTQYF.

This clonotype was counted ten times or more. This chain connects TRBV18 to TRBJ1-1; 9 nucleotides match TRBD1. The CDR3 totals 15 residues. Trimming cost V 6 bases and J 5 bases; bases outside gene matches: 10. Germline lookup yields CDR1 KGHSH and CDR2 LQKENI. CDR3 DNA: TGTGCCAGCTCCTCGGACAGGGGAATCAGAACTGAAGCTTTCTTT. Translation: CASSSDRGIRTEAFF.

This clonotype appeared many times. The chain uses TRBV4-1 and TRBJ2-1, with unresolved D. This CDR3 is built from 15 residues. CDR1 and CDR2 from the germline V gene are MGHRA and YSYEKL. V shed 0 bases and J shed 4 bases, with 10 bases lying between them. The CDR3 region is CASSQEYTPYNEQFF. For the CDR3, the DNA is TGCGCCAGCAGCCAAGAATATACGCCTTACAATGAGCAGTTCTTC.

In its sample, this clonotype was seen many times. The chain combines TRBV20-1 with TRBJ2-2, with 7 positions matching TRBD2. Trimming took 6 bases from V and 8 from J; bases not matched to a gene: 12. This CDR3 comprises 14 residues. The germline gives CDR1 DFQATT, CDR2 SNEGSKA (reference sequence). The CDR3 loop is CSALGGTPSGELFF. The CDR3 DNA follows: TGCAGTGCCCTCGGGGGGACGCCCAGTGGGGAGCTGTTTTTT.

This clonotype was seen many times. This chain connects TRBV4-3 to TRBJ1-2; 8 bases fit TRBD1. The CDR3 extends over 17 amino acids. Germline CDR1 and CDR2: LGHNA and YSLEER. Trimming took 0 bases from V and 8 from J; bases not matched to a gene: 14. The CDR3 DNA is TGCGCCAGCAGCCAAGAGTTCCGCAGACAGGGGAGAAGGGGCTACACCTTC. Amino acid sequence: CASSQEFRRQGRRGYTF.

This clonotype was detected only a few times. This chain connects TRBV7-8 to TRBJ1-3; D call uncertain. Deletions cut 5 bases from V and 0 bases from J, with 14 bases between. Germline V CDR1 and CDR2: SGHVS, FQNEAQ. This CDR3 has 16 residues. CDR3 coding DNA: TGTGCCAGCAGCCCGGGGTCAGTTATCTCTGGAAACACCATATATTTT. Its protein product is CASSPGSVISGNTIYF.

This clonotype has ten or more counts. CDR3 DNA sequence: TGCGCCAGCAGCTTGGATCCGGGAAAACTGTTTTTT. It encodes CASSLDPGKLFF. This chain links TRBV5-1 with TRBJ1-4; D is ambiguous. Germline V gives CDR1 SGHRS, CDR2 YFSETQ. This CDR3 region has 12 residues. The V end was cut by 0 bases, the J end by 10 bases, with 7 bases between.

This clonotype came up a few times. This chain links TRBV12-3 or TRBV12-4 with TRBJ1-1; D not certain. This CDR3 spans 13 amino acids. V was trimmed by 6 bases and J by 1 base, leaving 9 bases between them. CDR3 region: CASRLLRNTEAFF. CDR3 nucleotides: TGTGCCAGCAGGTTACTAAGGAACACTGAAGCTTTCTTT.

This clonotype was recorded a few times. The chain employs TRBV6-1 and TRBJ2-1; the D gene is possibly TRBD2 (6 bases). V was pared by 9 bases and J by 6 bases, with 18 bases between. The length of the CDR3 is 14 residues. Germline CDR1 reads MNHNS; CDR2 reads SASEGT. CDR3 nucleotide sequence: TGTGCCAGTCGTCTGTTCTTGGGGGGCAATGAGCAGTTCTTC. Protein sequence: CASRLFLGGNEQFF.

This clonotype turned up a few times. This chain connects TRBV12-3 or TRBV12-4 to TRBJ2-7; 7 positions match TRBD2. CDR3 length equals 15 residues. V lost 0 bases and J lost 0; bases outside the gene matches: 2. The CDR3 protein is CASSLAGGSSYEQYF. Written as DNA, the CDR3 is TGTGCCAGCAGTTTAGCCGGGGGGAGCTCCTACGAGCAGTACTTC.

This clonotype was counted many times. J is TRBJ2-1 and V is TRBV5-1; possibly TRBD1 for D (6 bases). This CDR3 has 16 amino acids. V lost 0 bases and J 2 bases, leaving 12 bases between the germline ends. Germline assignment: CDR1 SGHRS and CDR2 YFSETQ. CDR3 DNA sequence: TGCGCCAGCAGCTTGGCGGCAGGGGTGCCCTACAATGAGCAGTTCTTC. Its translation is CASSLAAGVPYNEQFF.

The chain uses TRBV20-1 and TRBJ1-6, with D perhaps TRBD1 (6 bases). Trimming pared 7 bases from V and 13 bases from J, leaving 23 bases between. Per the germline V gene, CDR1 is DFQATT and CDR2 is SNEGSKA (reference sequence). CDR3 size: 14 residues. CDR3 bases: TGCAGTGTTAAAGGAGGGGGGCCTCAAGTCCCCCTCCACTTT. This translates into CSVKGGGPQVPLHF.

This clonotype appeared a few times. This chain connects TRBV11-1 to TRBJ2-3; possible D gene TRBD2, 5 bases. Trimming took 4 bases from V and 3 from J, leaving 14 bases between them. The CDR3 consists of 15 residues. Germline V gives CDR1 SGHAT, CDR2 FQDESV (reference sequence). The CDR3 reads CASSSGGFRTDTQYF. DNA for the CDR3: TGTGCCAGCAGCTCTGGCGGGTTTCGGACAGATACGCAGTATTTT.

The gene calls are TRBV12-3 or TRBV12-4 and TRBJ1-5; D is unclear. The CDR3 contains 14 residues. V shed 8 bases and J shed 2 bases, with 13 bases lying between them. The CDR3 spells CASAKLMGNQPQHF. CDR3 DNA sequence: TGTGCCAGCGCGAAACTTATGGGCAATCAGCCCCAGCATTTT.

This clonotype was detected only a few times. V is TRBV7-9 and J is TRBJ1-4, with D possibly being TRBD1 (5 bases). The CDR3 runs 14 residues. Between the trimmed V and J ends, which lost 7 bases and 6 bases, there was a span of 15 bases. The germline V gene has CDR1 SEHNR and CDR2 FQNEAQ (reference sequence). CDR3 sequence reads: CASTRGGVDEKLFF. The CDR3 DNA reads TGTGCCAGCACCCGGGGGGGAGTGGATGAAAAACTGTTTTTT. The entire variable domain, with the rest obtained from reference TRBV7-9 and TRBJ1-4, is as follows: DTGVSQNPRHKITKRGQNVTFRCDPISEHNRLYWYRQTLGQGPEFLTYFQNEAQLEKSRLLSDRFSAERPKGSFSTLEIQRTEQGDSAMYLCASTRGGVDEKLFFGSGTQLSVL.

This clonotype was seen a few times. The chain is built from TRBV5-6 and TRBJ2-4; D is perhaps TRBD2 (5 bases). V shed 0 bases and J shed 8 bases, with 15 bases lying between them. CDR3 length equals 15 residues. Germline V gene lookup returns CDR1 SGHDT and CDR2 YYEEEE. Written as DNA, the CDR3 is TGTGCCAGCAGCTTGGTTAGCGTTAGCCAAGACATTCAGTACTTC. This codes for CASSLVSVSQDIQYF.

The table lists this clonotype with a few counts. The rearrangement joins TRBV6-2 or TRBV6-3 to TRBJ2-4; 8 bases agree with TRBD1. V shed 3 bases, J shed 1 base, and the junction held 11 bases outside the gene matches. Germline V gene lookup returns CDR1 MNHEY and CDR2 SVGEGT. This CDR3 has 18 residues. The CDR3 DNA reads TGTGCCAGCAGTTATACGTGGGACAGGCCTGGGGCCAAAAACATTCAGTACTTC. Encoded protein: CASSYTWDRPGAKNIQYF.